This is a list of T cell receptor beta chains from one sample in a study of identical twins. Using its own MiXCR run on the 5' RACE reads, TCRdb lists one record per CDR3 protein. The profile covers fewer than 550,000 distinct CDR3 sequences, with roughly 15% appearing a single time and more than 0.4% taken by the ten largest. These data also featured in a second study, about yellow fever vaccine responses in identical twins.

Source material: CD4+ T cells sorted from blood. These receptors were collected from a woman aged 18 to 35 in good health. The conserved cysteine and the conserved F or W are not part of the CDR3 here. The D gene is left open where the match is weak. Clone size is given for some rows only: seen once, a few or many times, or a class if the clone is expanded.

v_gene: TRBV7-8; j_gene: TRBJ1-4; abundance: many; d_gene: TRBD1; CDR3aa: ASSLGTVNEKLF
v_gene: TRBV7-3; j_gene: TRBJ2-1; abundance: NA; d_gene: NA; CDR3aa: ASSLGHAANEQF
v_gene: TRBV19; j_gene: TRBJ2-4; abundance: few; d_gene: NA; CDR3aa: ASSISVQRTNIQY
v_gene: TRBV29-1; j_gene: TRBJ2-2; abundance: few; d_gene: NA; CDR3aa: SFAQGIGGELF
v_gene: TRBV2; j_gene: TRBJ2-5; abundance: NA; d_gene: NA; CDR3aa: ASSEKDTQETQY
v_gene: TRBV6-1; j_gene: TRBJ2-1; abundance: NA; d_gene: TRBD2; CDR3aa: ASSERKRENSYNEQF
v_gene: TRBV28; j_gene: TRBJ2-2; abundance: few; d_gene: NA; CDR3aa: ASSLTRAARTGELF
v_gene: TRBV12-3/TRBV12-4; j_gene: TRBJ2-1; abundance: few; d_gene: NA; CDR3aa: ASSPQASAIYNEQF
v_gene: TRBV20-1; j_gene: TRBJ2-3; abundance: NA; d_gene: TRBD2; CDR3aa: SAPVSGGAWPDTQY
v_gene: TRBV29-1; j_gene: TRBJ1-2; abundance: few; d_gene: NA; CDR3aa: SARQSPGYT
v_gene: TRBV7-2; j_gene: TRBJ1-4; abundance: NA; d_gene: NA; CDR3aa: ASSLRVGEKLF
v_gene: TRBV3-1; j_gene: TRBJ1-4; abundance: few; d_gene: NA; CDR3aa: ASSPAMGEKLF
v_gene: TRBV3-1; j_gene: TRBJ2-2; abundance: few; d_gene: NA; CDR3aa: ASSQVRGKDTGELF
v_gene: TRBV12-5; j_gene: TRBJ1-1; abundance: NA; d_gene: NA; CDR3aa: ASGQGRNTEAF
v_gene: TRBV7-3; j_gene: TRBJ1-1; abundance: NA; d_gene: NA; CDR3aa: ASSLNPGMRTEAF
v_gene: TRBV11-2; j_gene: TRBJ1-4; abundance: many; d_gene: TRBD1; CDR3aa: ASSLAGTDREKLF
v_gene: TRBV5-1; j_gene: TRBJ2-5; abundance: NA; d_gene: NA; CDR3aa: ASSLAVTGETQY
v_gene: TRBV5-6; j_gene: TRBJ2-5; abundance: NA; d_gene: NA; CDR3aa: ASSLVGYEETQY
v_gene: TRBV13; j_gene: TRBJ2-1; abundance: few; d_gene: TRBD2; CDR3aa: ASSMQRGYNEQF
v_gene: TRBV20-1; j_gene: TRBJ1-2; abundance: NA; d_gene: NA; CDR3aa: SASSSGVYGYT
v_gene: TRBV5-5; j_gene: TRBJ1-2; abundance: many; d_gene: NA; CDR3aa: ASSLPANYGYT
v_gene: TRBV2; j_gene: TRBJ2-6; abundance: NA; d_gene: NA; CDR3aa: ASAVGNSGANVLT
v_gene: TRBV6-1; j_gene: TRBJ1-6; abundance: many; d_gene: NA; CDR3aa: ASGETSPGVSPLH
v_gene: TRBV5-5; j_gene: TRBJ1-3; abundance: few; d_gene: NA; CDR3aa: ASSLLGVGYGNTIY
v_gene: TRBV3-1; j_gene: TRBJ2-1; abundance: NA; d_gene: NA; CDR3aa: ASSQPGTSYNEQF